This TCR beta chain was documented in a study of identifying expanded T cells in peripheral blood. During the collection period, no donor immune events like infections were recorded. Clones were read by immunoSEQ multiplex PCR, and TCRdb kept only the in-frame ones, dropping some. The repertoire consists of roughly 78,000 clones, with roughly 90% occurring once and the leading ten covering around 3.3%. Germline V lookup: CDR1 MNHEY, CDR2 SVGAGI. The CDR3 is 13 residues long. Trimming stripped 7 bases from V and 1 base from J, with 8 bases between. The sample consisted of blood. The TCR originated in a person aged 18 to 75 in good health. V usage is TRBV6-5 and J usage is TRBJ1-5; TRBD1 is a possible D gene (6 bases). This CDR3 reads CASTTGSNQPQHF. The CDR3 DNA sequence: TGTGCCAGCACCACAGGGAGCAATCAGCCCCAGCATTTT.